This TCR beta chain came from a study of brain T cells in children with intractable seizures. Per germline, CDR1 MDHEN and CDR2 SYDVKM. V lost 1 base to trimming and J lost 15 bases; unmatched junction nucleotides: 15. The CDR3 contains 16 residues. TCRdb keeps only in-frame clones here, not all; method: immunoSEQ multiplex PCR. The top ten hold 3.5% to 4% of the sample, which has 110,000 or so clones, 90% to 95% seen once. Here the sequenced sample was peripheral blood, taken at surgery. This sequence joins TRBV28 and TRBJ2-1; TRBD2 agrees at 10 bases. The source is a boy in the first two years of life with hemimegalencephaly and intractable seizures. CDR3 residues: CASSLSPGTSGVDRFF. The CDR3 nucleotides read TGTGCCAGCAGTTTATCCCCCGGAACTAGCGGGGTAGATCGGTTCTTC. The variable domain in full, with the rest retrieved from reference TRBV28 and TRBJ2-1, is DVKVTQSSRYLVKRTGEKVFLECVQDMDHENMFWYRQDPGLGLRLIYFSYDVKMKEKGDIPEGYSVSREKKERFSLILESASTNQTSMYLCASSLSPGTSGVDRFFGPGTRLTVL.